The 9 T cell receptor beta chains below come from one sample, sequenced in a study of shared clonotypes between healthy human individuals. Only in-frame clones appear in the TCRdb table, and some are missing; sequencing was by immunoSEQ multiplex PCR. The sample holds 2.3 million or so clones, more than 80% seen once. The sample was naive CD4+ T cells from PBMCs. Subset meaning: CD45RA+ positively selected. These receptors all come from a man between 18 and 35 years old in good health. Some clones in this sample may be carry-over from other donors' samples.

The genes are TRBV11-2 and TRBJ2-4, with 9 bases identical to TRBD1. Germline lookup yields CDR1 SGHAT and CDR2 FQNNGV. This CDR3 has 17 amino acids. Germline trimming cut 5 bases from V and 4 bases from J; bases unmatched to any gene: 12. The DNA for the CDR3 is TGTGCCAGCAGCCCCTGGACAGGGGCGCCGAGAAAAAACATTCAGTACTTC. It is translated as CASSPWTGAPRKNIQYF.

CDR3: CASSGAPGRNQPQHF. The CDR3 coding sequence is TGTGCCAGCAGTGGGGCCCCAGGTCGAAATCAGCCCCAGCATTTT. The chain carries TRBV2 and TRBJ1-5; no clear D. The V end was cut by 4 bases, the J end by 4 bases, with 14 bases between. The CDR3 covers 15 residues. Germline V gene data show CDR1 as SNHLY and CDR2 as FYNNEI.

Concerning this clone: The same CDR3 can be traced to other DNA sequences in this sample. The chain uses TRBV11-3 and TRBJ2-2, with TRBD2 matching over 11 bases. CDR1 is SGHNT and CDR2 is YENEEA in the germline V gene. Trimming cost V 6 bases and J 0 bases; bases outside gene matches: 3. The CDR3 length is 16 residues. CDR3 nucleotide sequence: TGTGCCAGCAGTCCGGGACTAGCGGCGAACACCGGGGAGCTGTTTTTT. It translates to CASSPGLAANTGELFF.

The genes are TRBV28 and TRBJ1-1, with D uncertain. The CDR3 extends over 13 amino acids. The V end lost 9 bases, the J end lost 0 bases, and 11 bases lay between the germline ends. Germline CDR1 and CDR2: MDHEN and SYDVKM. CDR3 sequence (DNA): TGTGCCAGTGGAGCCAGATTGAACACTGAAGCTTTCTTT. This encodes CASGARLNTEAFF.

This clone is a singleton in its sample. The same CDR3 arises from other DNA sequences in this sample as well. V gene TRBV5-1 combines with J gene TRBJ2-7; D is possibly TRBD1 or TRBD2 (5 bases each). The CDR3 extends over 14 amino acids. The V end was cut by 0 bases, the J end by 1 base, with 8 bases between. CDR1 is SGHRS, CDR2 YFSETQ, per germline. The CDR3 sequence is CASSLVGDSYEQYF. The CDR3, as DNA: TGCGCCAGCAGCTTGGTGGGGGATTCCTACGAGCAGTACTTC.

As concerns this clone: Other DNA variants within this sample encode the same CDR3. The chain links TRBV29-1 to TRBJ1-2; no definite D call. V shed 6 bases and J shed 0 bases, with 5 bases lying between them. Germline CDR1 SQVTM, CDR2 ANQGSEA. The CDR3 has 11 residues. CDR3 in amino acids: CSVGSNYGYTF. As DNA, the CDR3 is TGCAGCGTAGGATCTAACTATGGCTACACCTTC.

The DNA for the CDR3 is TGTGCCAGCACCTCCGGCCGAACTGGGGACACTGAAGCTTTCTTT. As protein: CASTSGRTGDTEAFF. This sequence joins TRBV28 and TRBJ1-1; no definite D call. Germline CDR1 and CDR2: MDHEN and SYDVKM. This CDR3 is 15 amino acids long. The ends were cut back, 7 bases at V and 3 bases at J, with 18 bases in the middle.

The CDR3 spells CASSTTGTTNYGYTF. The CDR3 coding sequence is TGTGCCAGCAGTACGACCGGGACGACTAACTATGGCTACACCTTC. The J gene is TRBJ1-2, the V gene TRBV25-1; D might be TRBD1 (5 bases). Germline V gene data show CDR1 as MGHDK and CDR2 as SYGVNS. The CDR3 is 15 residues long. Trimming cost V 5 bases and J 0 bases, with 13 bases left between them.

The chain joins TRBV6-5 to TRBJ1-2; D is perhaps TRBD1 (6 bases). With 0 bases removed from V and 6 bases from J, the gap between germline ends came to 11 bases. Germline V gene lookup returns CDR1 MNHEY and CDR2 SVGAGI. This CDR3 has 14 amino acids. CDR3 sequence: CASSYSTGGHGYTF. In DNA form, the CDR3 reads TGTGCCAGCAGTTACTCGACGGGGGGGCATGGCTACACCTTC.